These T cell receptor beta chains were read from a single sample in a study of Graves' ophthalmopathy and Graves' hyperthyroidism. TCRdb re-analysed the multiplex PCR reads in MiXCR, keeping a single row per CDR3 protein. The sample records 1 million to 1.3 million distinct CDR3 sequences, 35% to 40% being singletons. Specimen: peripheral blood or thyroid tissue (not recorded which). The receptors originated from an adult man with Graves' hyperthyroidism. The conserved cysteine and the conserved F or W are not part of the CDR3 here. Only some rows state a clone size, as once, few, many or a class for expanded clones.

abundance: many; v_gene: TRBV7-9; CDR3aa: ASSLEIVNTEAF
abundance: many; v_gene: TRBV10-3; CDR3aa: AFRGLAGDGQETQY
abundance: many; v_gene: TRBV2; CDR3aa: ASAPDRPSSGNTIY
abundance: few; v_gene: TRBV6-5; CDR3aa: ASTLTSGNRYEQY
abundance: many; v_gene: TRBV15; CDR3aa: ATSGGRANTGELF
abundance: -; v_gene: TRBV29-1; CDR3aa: SVDAPSEKTQY
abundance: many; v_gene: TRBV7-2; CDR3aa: ASGTGNTGELF
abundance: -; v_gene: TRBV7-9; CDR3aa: ASSASGRHPATIAEAF
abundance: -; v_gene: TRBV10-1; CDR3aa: ASSESMGLAGGANTGELF
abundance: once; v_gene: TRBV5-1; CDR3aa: ASSVGTGIYGYT
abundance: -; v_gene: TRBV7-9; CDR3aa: ASSSTGDILYEQY
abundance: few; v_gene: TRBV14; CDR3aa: ASSQDPPASSHPGETQY
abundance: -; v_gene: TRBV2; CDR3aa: ASSGDGRYGYT
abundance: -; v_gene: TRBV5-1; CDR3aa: ASSSSGTGWNTEAF
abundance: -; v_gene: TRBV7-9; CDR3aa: ASSRGQH
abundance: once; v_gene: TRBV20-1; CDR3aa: SASYRWGQETQY
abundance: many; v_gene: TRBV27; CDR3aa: ASSLRSRGQGANVLT
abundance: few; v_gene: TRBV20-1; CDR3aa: SARSPEKGNTEAF
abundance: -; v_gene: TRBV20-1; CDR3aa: SARDIAAGASYERY